The rows below give T cell receptor beta chains drawn from one sample of a study of Ad26.COV2.S vaccination and SARS-CoV-2 variants. Profiling relied on immunoSEQ multiplex PCR, and the TCRdb table lists in-frame clones only, not all of them. The sample lists 350,000 to 500,000 clones, 90% seen once, with around 4.2% in the top ten. Source: peripheral blood, taken in a trial of Ad26.COV2.S vaccine versus placebo. The receptor source for this set is a person aged 18-60 years who received the Ad26.COV2.S COVID-19 vaccine or a placebo. Both conserved end residues are part of each CDR3. D genes are given only for firm matches. Not all rows give a size; the values are once, few, many and, for expanded clones, a class.

CDR3aa,CDR3nt,v_gene,abundance,d_gene,len,j_gene
CATDPGQANEQYF,TGTGCCACCGACCCGGGACAGGCGAACGAGCAGTACTTC,TRBV28,-,TRBD1,13,TRBJ2-7
CASSSLAGGPYEQYF,TGTGCCAGCAGTTCACTAGCGGGAGGGCCATACGAGCAGTACTTC,TRBV2,once,TRBD2,15,TRBJ2-7
CASSYGVPSTDTQYF,TGTGCCAGCAGCTACGGGGTCCCTAGCACAGATACGCAGTATTTT,TRBV5-6,-,-,15,TRBJ2-3
CASSLNGPQYF,TGTGCCAGCAGTTTAAATGGCCCGCAGTACTTC,TRBV27,-,-,11,TRBJ2-7
CASEGLAGNVNYGYTF,TGTGCCAGCGAAGGGCTGGCAGGGAACGTTAACTATGGCTACACCTTC,TRBV9,-,-,16,TRBJ1-2
CATSDPSGYNEQFF,TGTGCCACCAGTGATCCGAGTGGTTACAATGAGCAGTTCTTC,TRBV24-1,-,-,14,TRBJ2-1
CAISGGGYNSPLHF,TGTGCCATCAGTGGGGGTGGGTACAATTCACCCCTCCACTTT,TRBV10-3,-,-,14,TRBJ1-6
CASSQVGSGSSYNEQFF,TGCGCCAGCAGCCAAGTTGGTAGCGGGAGCTCCTACAATGAGCAGTTCTTC,TRBV4-3,-,TRBD2,17,TRBJ2-1
CASRGVLAKNIQYF,TGCGCCAGCAGAGGAGTGCTAGCCAAAAACATTCAGTACTTC,TRBV5-1,-,-,14,TRBJ2-4
CASSPRVRYEEGNEQFF,TGTGCCAGCAGTCCCCGGGTGCGGTACGAAGAGGGGAATGAGCAGTTCTTC,TRBV27,-,-,17,TRBJ2-1
CASSSGTSGTTGELFF,TGTGCCAGCAGCTCCGGGACTAGCGGTACGACCGGGGAGCTGTTTTTT,TRBV5-4,many,TRBD2,16,TRBJ2-2
CASSVGSSGIQYF,TGTGCCAGCAGCGTGGGCAGCTCGGGCATTCAGTACTTC,TRBV9,few,-,13,TRBJ2-4
CASSLEQGIGEQYF,TGTGCCAGCAGCTTGGAACAGGGGATAGGCGAGCAGTACTTC,TRBV5-6,-,TRBD1,14,TRBJ2-7
CASSFARNNEQFF,TGTGCCAGCAGCTTCGCCAGAAACAATGAGCAGTTCTTC,TRBV7-6,-,-,13,TRBJ2-1
CATSDLDGGGGEQFF,TGTGCCACCAGTGATTTGGACGGAGGAGGAGGTGAGCAGTTCTTC,TRBV24-1,-,-,15,TRBJ2-1
CASSFRAGPGGTGELFF,TGTGCCAGCAGTTTCAGAGCGGGTCCCGGGGGCACCGGGGAGCTGTTTTTT,TRBV28,-,-,17,TRBJ2-2
CASSREREEKLFF,TGCGCCAGCAGCCGAGAAAGAGAGGAAAAACTGTTTTTT,TRBV4-3,-,-,13,TRBJ1-4
CASRLQNTEAFF,TGTGCCAGCAGACTTCAGAACACTGAAGCTTTCTTT,TRBV6-5,-,-,12,TRBJ1-1
CSVDLQGFNTGELFF,TGCAGCGTAGATCTACAGGGTTTTAACACCGGGGAGCTGTTTTTT,TRBV29-1,few,-,15,TRBJ2-2
CASSAPGGTSGYNEQFF,TGTGCCAGCAGCGCCCCGGGGGGGACTAGCGGTTACAATGAGCAGTTCTTC,TRBV9,-,TRBD2,17,TRBJ2-1
CASSAGQLSSNQPQHF,TGTGCCAGCAGTGCGGGTCAGCTGAGTAGCAATCAGCCCCAGCATTTT,TRBV2,-,-,16,TRBJ1-5
CASRLSTDTQYF,TGCGCCAGCAGGCTAAGCACAGATACGCAGTATTTT,TRBV10-1,-,-,12,TRBJ2-3
CASSLTWNSYEQYF,TGTGCCAGCAGCCTAACGTGGAACTCCTACGAGCAGTACTTC,TRBV27,once,-,14,TRBJ2-7
CASTPSGTGELFF,TGTGCCAGCACCCCCTCGGGCACCGGGGAGCTGTTTTTT,TRBV5-6,-,-,13,TRBJ2-2
CASSFTGSSAYNEQFF,TGTGCCAGCAGTTTTACCGGGTCTAGTGCCTACAATGAGCAGTTCTTC,TRBV27,-,-,16,TRBJ2-1
CASSPKETQYF,TGTGCCAGCAGCCCGAAAGAGACCCAGTACTTC,TRBV6-5,-,-,11,TRBJ2-5
CACSRDRGNTQYF,TGTGCCTGTAGCAGGGACAGGGGGAATACGCAGTATTTT,TRBV2,once,TRBD1,13,TRBJ2-3
CASSLGLAGETQYF,TGTGCCAGCAGCTTAGGACTAGCGGGCGAGACCCAGTACTTC,TRBV11-2,-,TRBD2,14,TRBJ2-5
CAISDPTRPFSGNTIYF,TGTGCCATCAGTGACCCTACCAGGCCATTCTCTGGAAACACCATATATTTT,TRBV10-3,-,-,17,TRBJ1-3
CASSLDSNYGYTF,TGTGCCAGCAGTCTCGACAGTAACTATGGCTACACCTTC,TRBV6-6,-,-,13,TRBJ1-2
CASSQDGGNTEAFF,TGCGCCAGCAGCCAAGATGGGGGGAACACTGAAGCTTTCTTT,TRBV4-3,-,-,14,TRBJ1-1
CASSATGYDSPLHF,TGTGCCAGCAGCGCTACAGGGTACGATTCACCCCTCCACTTT,TRBV28,-,-,14,TRBJ1-6
CASSGGGRISTEQFF,TGTGCCAGCAGTGGGGGCGGGAGGATCTCGACTGAGCAGTTCTTC,TRBV2,-,TRBD2,15,TRBJ2-1
CASSHGGSSYEQYF,TGTGCCAGCAGCCACGGCGGGAGCTCCTACGAGCAGTACTTC,TRBV3-1/TRBV3-2,-,TRBD2,14,TRBJ2-7